Given below is one T cell receptor beta chain in context. The entry originates in a study of shared clonotypes between healthy human individuals. Across the study: Serving as donors were a couple of women and three men, whose ages spanned 18 to 49.

TCRdb's copy holds only in-frame clones and misses some; the assay was immunoSEQ multiplex PCR. The data contain 2 million to 3 million clones, more than 85% of them singletons. The V and J ends lost 3 bases and 1 base, in that order; junction bases with no gene match: 9. CDR1 SGHTS and CDR2 YDEGEE come from the germline V gene. This CDR3 has 16 residues. The sequenced sample consisted of naive CD4+ T cells from PBMCs. Documented subset: CD45RA+ positively selected. The receptor's source is a man younger than 35 in good health. Some clones in this sample may be carry-over from other donors' samples. The chain has TRBV5-8 and TRBJ1-1; TRBD1 matches 7 bases. In DNA form, the CDR3 reads TGTGCCAGCAGCTCAGGACAGGAGCTAACGAACACTGAAGCTTTCTTT. Amino acids: CASSSGQELTNTEAFF.